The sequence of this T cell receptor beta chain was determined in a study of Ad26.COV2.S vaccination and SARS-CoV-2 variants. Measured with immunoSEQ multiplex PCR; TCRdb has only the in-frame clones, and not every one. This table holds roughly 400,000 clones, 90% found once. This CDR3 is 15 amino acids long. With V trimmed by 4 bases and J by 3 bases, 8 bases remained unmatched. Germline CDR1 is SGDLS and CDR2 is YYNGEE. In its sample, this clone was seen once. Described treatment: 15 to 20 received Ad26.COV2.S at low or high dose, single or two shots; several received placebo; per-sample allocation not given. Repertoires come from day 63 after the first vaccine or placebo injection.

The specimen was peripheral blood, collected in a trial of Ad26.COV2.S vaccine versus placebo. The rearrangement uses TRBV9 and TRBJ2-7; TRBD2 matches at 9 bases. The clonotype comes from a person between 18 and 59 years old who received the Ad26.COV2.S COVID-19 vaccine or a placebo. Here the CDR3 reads CASSPLGSGSYEQYF. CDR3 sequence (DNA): TGTGCCAGCAGCCCCCTGGGTAGCGGGAGCTACGAGCAGTACTTC. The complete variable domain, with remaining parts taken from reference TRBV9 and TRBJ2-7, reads DSGVTQTPKHLITATGQRVTLRCSPRSGDLSVYWYQQSLDQGLQFLIQYYNGEERAKGNILERFSAQQFPDLHSELNLSSLELGDSALYFCASSPLGSGSYEQYFGPGTRLTVT.